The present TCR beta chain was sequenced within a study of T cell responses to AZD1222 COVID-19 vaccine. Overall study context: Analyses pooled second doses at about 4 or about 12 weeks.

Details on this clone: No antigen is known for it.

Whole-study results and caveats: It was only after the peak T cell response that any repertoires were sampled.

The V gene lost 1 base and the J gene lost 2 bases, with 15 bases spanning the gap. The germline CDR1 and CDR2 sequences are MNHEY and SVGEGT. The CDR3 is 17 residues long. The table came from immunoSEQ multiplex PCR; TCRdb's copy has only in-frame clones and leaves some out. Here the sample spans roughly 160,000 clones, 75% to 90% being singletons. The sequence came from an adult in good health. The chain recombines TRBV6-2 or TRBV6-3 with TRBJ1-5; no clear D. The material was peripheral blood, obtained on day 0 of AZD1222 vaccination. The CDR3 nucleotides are TGTGCCAGCAGTTACTTAAGGCTCTACACCGGCAATCAGCCCCAGCATTTT. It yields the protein CASSYLRLYTGNQPQHF.